A selection of T cell receptor beta chains follows, all from one sample in a study of T cell changes during pregnancy in multiple sclerosis. Profiling relied on immunoSEQ multiplex PCR, and the TCRdb table lists in-frame clones only, not all of them. The table lists approximately 50,000 clones, approximately 95% of them singletons. The material was CD4+ T cells from peripheral blood mononuclear cells, obtained in the third trimester of pregnancy. These receptors were collected from a female donor with multiple sclerosis, enrolled in a pregnancy study. CDR3s include the opening cysteine and the closing phenylalanine or tryptophan. The D gene is left open where the match is weak. For some rows the clone size is stated as once, few or many, or as a class when expanded; others skip it.

D	J	V	size	CDR3	DNA
TRBD1	TRBJ2-5	TRBV19	NA	CASSKGTAGETQYF	TGTGCCAGTAGCAAGGGGACAGCCGGGGAGACCCAGTACTTC
TRBD2	TRBJ2-5	TRBV7-3	NA	CASSLRGVAGDTETQYF	TGTGCCAGCAGCTTAAGGGGTGTTGCGGGGGATACAGAGACCCAGTACTTC
NA	TRBJ1-6	TRBV7-2	NA	CASSPQGRYDSPLHF	TGTGCCAGCAGCCCCCAGGGCAGGTACGATTCACCCCTCCACTTT
NA	TRBJ1-6	TRBV7-3	NA	CASSQDSYSPLHF	TGTGCCAGCAGCCAGGACAGTTACTCACCCCTCCACTTT
TRBD2	TRBJ2-1	TRBV2	NA	CASSEMTSGYYNEQFF	TGTGCCAGCAGTGAAATGACTAGCGGATACTACAATGAGCAGTTCTTC
NA	TRBJ2-1	TRBV9	NA	CASSASGTPYNEQFF	TGTGCCAGCAGCGCGTCCGGGACTCCCTACAATGAGCAGTTCTTC
NA	TRBJ1-6	TRBV18	few	CASSPQDRQNSPLHF	TGTGCCAGCTCACCACAGGACAGACAAAATTCACCCCTCCACTTT
TRBD1	TRBJ1-2	TRBV28	NA	CASRPETGPYGYTF	TGTGCCAGCAGACCCGAGACAGGGCCCTATGGCTACACCTTC
NA	TRBJ2-3	TRBV4-1	NA	CASSQDSTTDTQYF	TGCGCCAGCAGCCAAGATTCCACTACAGATACGCAGTATTTT
TRBD2	TRBJ2-3	TRBV4-1	NA	CASRISGSGVTDTQYF	TGCGCCAGCAGAATTTCAGGTAGCGGGGTTACAGATACGCAGTATTTT
NA	TRBJ1-6	TRBV7-3	few	CASSLSGNSPLHF	TGTGCCAGCAGCTTATCAGGGAATTCACCCCTCCACTTT
NA	TRBJ2-7	TRBV5-1	NA	CASSLLPSSYEQYF	TGCGCCAGCAGCTTACTACCAAGCTCCTACGAGCAGTACTTC
NA	TRBJ2-7	TRBV29-1	NA	CSVQPDRSKGYEQYF	TGCAGCGTACAGCCTGACAGGTCGAAGGGATACGAGCAGTACTTC
NA	TRBJ2-3	TRBV5-8	NA	CASSLELNTDTQYF	TGTGCCAGCAGCTTGGAGCTAAACACAGATACGCAGTATTTT
TRBD1	TRBJ1-2	TRBV7-2	NA	CASSSTGPNGYTF	TGTGCCAGCAGCTCGACAGGGCCCAATGGCTACACCTTC
NA	TRBJ1-5	TRBV18	NA	CASSPVENNQPQHF	TGTGCCAGCTCACCTGTGGAGAACAATCAGCCCCAGCATTTT
TRBD1	TRBJ2-1	TRBV5-1	NA	CASSAADRGNNEQFF	TGCGCCAGCAGCGCTGCGGACAGGGGGAACAATGAGCAGTTCTTC
NA	TRBJ1-2	TRBV19	NA	CASSIAGISNYGYTF	TGTGCCAGTAGTATAGCTGGCATCTCTAACTATGGCTACACCTTC
TRBD1	TRBJ1-6	TRBV27	NA	CASSWDSYNSPLHF	TGTGCCAGCAGTTGGGACAGCTATAATTCACCCCTCCACTTT
TRBD2	TRBJ2-1	TRBV7-8	NA	CASSLMAAGNEQFF	TGTGCCAGCAGCTTAATGGCAGCGGGAAATGAGCAGTTCTTC
TRBD2	TRBJ2-5	TRBV5-6	NA	CASSNAGLLQETQYF	TGTGCCAGCAGTAATGCGGGACTACTTCAAGAGACCCAGTACTTC
TRBD2	TRBJ2-5	TRBV5-1	NA	CASTPSPGLRETQYF	TGCGCCAGCACGCCTTCCCCGGGACTACGAGAGACCCAGTACTTC
NA	TRBJ2-3	TRBV29-1	NA	CSVGLRDRQSGTQYF	TGCAGCGTGGGACTCCGGGACCGACAATCGGGTACGCAGTATTTT
NA	TRBJ2-3	TRBV4-3	NA	CASRAPGTDTQYF	TGCGCCAGCAGAGCCCCAGGAACAGATACGCAGTATTTT
NA	TRBJ1-2	TRBV4-3	NA	CASSQESWGLSNYGYTF	TGCGCCAGCAGCCAAGAAAGCTGGGGCTTATCCAACTATGGCTACACCTTC
NA	TRBJ1-4	TRBV4-3	once	CASSQVAGASTNEKLFF	TGCGCCAGCAGCCAGGTTGCGGGGGCTTCAACTAATGAAAAACTGTTTTTT
NA	TRBJ2-7	TRBV6-1	NA	CAIRGGSGYEQYF	TGTGCCATCAGGGGCGGGAGTGGGTACGAGCAGTACTTC
NA	TRBJ2-7	TRBV29-1	once	CSVASVSYEQYF	TGCAGCGTGGCTAGCGTCTCCTACGAGCAGTACTTC
TRBD2	TRBJ2-1	TRBV7-3	NA	CASSLLGDYYNEQFF	TGTGCCAGCAGCTTACTCGGGGACTATTACAATGAGCAGTTCTTC
TRBD2	TRBJ2-1	TRBV27	NA	CASSSNLADLNNEQFF	TGTGCCAGCAGTTCCAACCTAGCGGATCTTAACAATGAGCAGTTCTTC
TRBD1	TRBJ2-5	TRBV4-3	NA	CASSQGQGEETQYF	TGCGCCAGCAGCCAAGGACAGGGCGAGGAGACCCAGTACTTC
NA	TRBJ2-7	TRBV5-4	once	CASSLGGTEGPYEQYF	TGTGCCAGCAGCTTGGGAGGGACGGAGGGTCCCTACGAGCAGTACTTC
TRBD1	TRBJ1-4	TRBV7-9	NA	CASSSLDRDREKLFF	TGTGCCAGCAGCTCCTTGGACAGGGATCGTGAAAAACTGTTTTTT
NA	TRBJ2-7	TRBV6-1	NA	CASSEDWYEQYF	TGTGCCAGCAGTGAAGACTGGTACGAGCAGTACTTC
NA	TRBJ2-7	TRBV11-2	NA	CASSLSGYEQYF	TGTGCCAGCAGCTTAAGCGGGTACGAGCAGTACTTC